This T cell receptor (beta chain) was identified in a study of cytomegalovirus exposure and HLA in healthy donors. General study results and limits: Later analysis associated a missense DCLRE1C variant with TCR beta V- and J-gene trimming. Reportedly, a later analysis found an Asian-associated ancestry cluster had fewer N-insertions than the approximately 670-donor mean.

Points on this clone: Its target is not known. An end of the junction differs from the germline gene, which may be a read error. Other nucleotide sequences from this sample produce the same CDR3.

The length of the CDR3 is 13 residues. Germline-derived CDR1 and CDR2 are SGHDN and FVKESK. The PCR was carried out with 60 Vbeta primers and 13 Jbeta primers. The method was immunoSEQ multiplex PCR; TCRdb's version includes in-frame clones alone and lacks a portion of them. The sample has 110,000 to 150,000 clones; around 78% are singletons. V gene TRBV14 combines with J gene TRBJ2-7; unclear D gene. This sequence was found in a woman aged 18-35 years in good health and CMV-seropositive. Specimen: PBMCs. The CDR3 region has the DNA TGTGCCAGCAGCCAAGCTTGGAGTAACGAGCAATACTTC. Translation gives CASSQAWSNEQYF.